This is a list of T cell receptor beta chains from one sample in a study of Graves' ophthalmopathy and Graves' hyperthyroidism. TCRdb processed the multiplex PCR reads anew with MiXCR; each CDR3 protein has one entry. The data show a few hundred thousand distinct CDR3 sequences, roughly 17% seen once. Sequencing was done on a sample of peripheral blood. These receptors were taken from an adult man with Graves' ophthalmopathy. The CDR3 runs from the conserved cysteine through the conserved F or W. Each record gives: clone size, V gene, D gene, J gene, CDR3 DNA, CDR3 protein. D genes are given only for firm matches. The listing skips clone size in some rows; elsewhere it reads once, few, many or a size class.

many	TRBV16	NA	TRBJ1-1	TGTGCCAGCAGCCCTGTACCGCGAACTGAAGCTTTCTTT	CASSPVPRTEAFF
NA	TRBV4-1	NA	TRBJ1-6	TGCGCCAGCAGCCAAGGGCCTTCACCCCTCCACTTT	CASSQGPSPLHF
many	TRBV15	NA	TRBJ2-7	TGTGCCACCAGCAGAGATCCGGGGTACGAGCAGTACTTC	CATSRDPGYEQYF
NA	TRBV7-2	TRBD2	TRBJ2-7	TGTGCCAGCAGCTTAGCGCTCGATAGCGGGGGCAGCGAGCAGTGCTTC	CASSLALDSGGSEQCF
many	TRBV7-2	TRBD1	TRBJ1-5	TGTGCCAGCAGCTTAAGAGGGGGCGCGTTTCAGCCCCAGCATTTT	CASSLRGGAFQPQHF
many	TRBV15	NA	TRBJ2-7	TGTGCCACCAGCAGCGGGGTCGCCTACGAGCAGTACTTC	CATSSGVAYEQYF
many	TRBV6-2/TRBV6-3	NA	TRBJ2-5	TGTGCCAGCAGTTACTCAGGGGTCGGGGAGACCCAGTACTTC	CASSYSGVGETQYF
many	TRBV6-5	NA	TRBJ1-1	TGTGCCAGCAGTTACGCAGGAGGGGTTACTGAAGCTTTCTTT	CASSYAGGVTEAFF
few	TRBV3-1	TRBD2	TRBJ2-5	TGTGCCAGCAGCCAAGCCACTACTAGCGGGCTGGGAGAGACCCAGTACTTC	CASSQATTSGLGETQYF
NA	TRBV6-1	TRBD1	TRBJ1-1	TGTGCCAGCAGGCCCGGGACAGGGGGCAACATGAACACTGAAGCTTTCTTT	CASRPGTGGNMNTEAFF
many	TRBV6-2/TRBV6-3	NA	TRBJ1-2	TGTGCCAGCAGTTACGACGGCATATATGGCTACACCTTC	CASSYDGIYGYTF
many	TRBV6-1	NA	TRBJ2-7	TGTGCCAGCAGGGGGGAGGCTAGCTTGTCCTACGAGCAGTACTTC	CASRGEASLSYEQYF
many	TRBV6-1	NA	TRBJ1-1	TGTGCCAGCAGTGAAATTCTGTTGGGAACTGAAGCTTTCTTT	CASSEILLGTEAFF
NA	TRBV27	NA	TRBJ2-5	TGTGCCAGCAGTTTAACGGGAGCGGGAGAGACCCAGTACTTC	CASSLTGAGETQYF
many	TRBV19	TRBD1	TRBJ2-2	TGTGCCAGTAGAAGGACAGGGGAGTCGAACACCGGGGAGCTGTTTTTT	CASRRTGESNTGELFF
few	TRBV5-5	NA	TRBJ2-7	TGTGCCAGCACCAAGCCCCCCTCCTACGAGCAGTACTTC	CASTKPPSYEQYF
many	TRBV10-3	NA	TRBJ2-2	TGTGCCATCAGTGAGTCAACCTACCGGGGGACCGGGGAGCTGTTTTTT	CAISESTYRGTGELFF
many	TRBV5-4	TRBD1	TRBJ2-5	TGTGCCAGCAGCCTGAGGGACAGGGCAGAGGAGACCCAGTACTTC	CASSLRDRAEETQYF
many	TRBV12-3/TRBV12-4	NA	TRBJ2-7	TGTGCCAGCAGTTATTTAGGTGCCGAGCAGTACTTC	CASSYLGAEQYF
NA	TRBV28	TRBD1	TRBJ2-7	TGTGCCAGCAGTCCCCCGACAGGGGTACCGGCATACGAGCAGTACTTC	CASSPPTGVPAYEQYF
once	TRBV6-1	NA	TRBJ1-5	TGTGCCAGCAGTGCTTCGGCGGGACATAGCAATCAGCCCCAGCATTTT	CASSASAGHSNQPQHF
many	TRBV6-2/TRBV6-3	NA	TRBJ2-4	TGTGCCAGCAGCACCCCGGCAGGGCTCATTCAGTACTTC	CASSTPAGLIQYF
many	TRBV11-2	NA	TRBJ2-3	TGTGCCAGCAGCCTAACTAGTTCAGGCACAGATACGCAGTATTTT	CASSLTSSGTDTQYF
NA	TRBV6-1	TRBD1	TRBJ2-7	TGTGCCAGCAGAGAGGACAGGGTTAATGCCTACGAGCAGTACTTC	CASREDRVNAYEQYF
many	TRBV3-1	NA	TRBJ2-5	TGTGCCAGCAGCCGATCACAGATCCAAGAGACCCAGTACTTC	CASSRSQIQETQYF
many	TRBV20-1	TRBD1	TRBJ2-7	TGCAGTGCTTTCGGCCGGACAGGGGGTCGCGACGAGCAGTACTTC	CSAFGRTGGRDEQYF
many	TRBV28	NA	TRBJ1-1	TGTGCCAGCAGTTTGCTAGGGAGGACTGAAGCTTTCTTT	CASSLLGRTEAFF
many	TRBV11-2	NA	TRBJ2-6	TGTGCCAGCAGCTTATTATCCCCATCTGGGGCCAACGTCCTGACTTTC	CASSLLSPSGANVLTF
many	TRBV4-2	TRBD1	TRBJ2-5	TGTGCCAGCAGCCAAGACCGGACAGGGGGCTTAGAGACCCAGTACTTC	CASSQDRTGGLETQYF
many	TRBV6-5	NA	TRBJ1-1	TGTGCCAGCAGTTACTTGTCCCGGGGGAACACTGAAGCTTTCTTT	CASSYLSRGNTEAFF
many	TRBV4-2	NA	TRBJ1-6	TGTGCCAGCAGCTCACGTCAGGGAGATTATAATTCACCCCTCCACTTT	CASSSRQGDYNSPLHF
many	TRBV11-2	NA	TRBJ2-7	TGTGCCAGCAGCCCACGACAGCCATCAAGGGACTACGAGCAGTACTTC	CASSPRQPSRDYEQYF